This T cell receptor beta chain was obtained from a study of shared clonotypes between healthy human individuals. Germline values: CDR1 GTSNPN, CDR2 SVGIG (reference sequence). This CDR3 has 14 amino acids. Deletions cut 0 bases from V and 4 bases from J, with 12 bases between. CD45RO-negative CD8 cells positively selected for CCR7 made up the naive population, which excluded terminally differentiated effector memory CD45RA+ cells. Sequencing used immunoSEQ multiplex PCR; TCRdb keeps in-frame clones, though not all of them. This sample has roughly 2.1 million clones, with 85% to 95% found just once. The chain employs TRBV30 and TRBJ1-1; the D gene is possibly TRBD1 (5 bases). The sequencing input was naive CD8+ T cells from PBMCs. This sequence originates from a man in his late teens or twenties in good health. Some clones in this sample may be carry-over from other donors' samples. Here the CDR3 reads CAWSVSGMSTEAFF. CDR3 nucleotide sequence: TGTGCCTGGAGTGTCTCAGGGATGAGCACTGAAGCTTTCTTT.